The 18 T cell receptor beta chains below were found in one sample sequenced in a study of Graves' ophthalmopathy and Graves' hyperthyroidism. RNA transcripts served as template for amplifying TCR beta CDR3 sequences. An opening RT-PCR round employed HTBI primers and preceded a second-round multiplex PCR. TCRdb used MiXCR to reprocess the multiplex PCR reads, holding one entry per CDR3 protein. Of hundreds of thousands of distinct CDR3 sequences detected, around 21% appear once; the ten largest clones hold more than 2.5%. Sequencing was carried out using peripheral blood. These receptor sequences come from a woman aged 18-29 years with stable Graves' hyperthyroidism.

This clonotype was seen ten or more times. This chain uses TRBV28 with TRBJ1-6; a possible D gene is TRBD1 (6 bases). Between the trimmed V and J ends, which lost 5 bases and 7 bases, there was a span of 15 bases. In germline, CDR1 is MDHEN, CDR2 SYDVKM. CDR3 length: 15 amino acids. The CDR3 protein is CASSADSTGNSPLHF. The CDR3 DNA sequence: TGTGCCAGCAGTGCAGACTCTACAGGGAATTCACCCCTCCACTTT.

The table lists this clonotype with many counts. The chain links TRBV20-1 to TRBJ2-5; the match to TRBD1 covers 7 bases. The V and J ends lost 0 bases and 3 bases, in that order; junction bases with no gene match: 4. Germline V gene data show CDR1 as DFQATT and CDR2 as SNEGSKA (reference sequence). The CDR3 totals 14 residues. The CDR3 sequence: CSAREGQDKETQYF. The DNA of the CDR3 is TGCAGTGCTAGAGAAGGACAGGATAAAGAGACCCAGTACTTC.

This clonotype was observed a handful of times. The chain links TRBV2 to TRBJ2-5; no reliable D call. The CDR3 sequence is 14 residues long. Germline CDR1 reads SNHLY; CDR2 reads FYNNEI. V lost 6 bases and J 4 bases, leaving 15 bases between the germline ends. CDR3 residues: CASSVDNGLETQYF. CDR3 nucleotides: TGTGCCAGCAGCGTTGACAATGGTTTAGAGACCCAGTACTTC.

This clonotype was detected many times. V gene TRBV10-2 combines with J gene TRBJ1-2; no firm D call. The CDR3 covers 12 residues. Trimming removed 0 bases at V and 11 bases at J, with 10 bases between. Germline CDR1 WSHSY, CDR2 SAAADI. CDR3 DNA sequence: TGCGCCAGCAGTGAGTCAGGGCAGATATACACCTTC. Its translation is CASSESGQIYTF.

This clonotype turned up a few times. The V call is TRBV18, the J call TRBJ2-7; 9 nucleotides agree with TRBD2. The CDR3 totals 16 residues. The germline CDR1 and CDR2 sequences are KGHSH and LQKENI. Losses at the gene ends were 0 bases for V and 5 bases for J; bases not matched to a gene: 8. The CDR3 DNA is TGTGCCAGCTCACCACCGGGTAGCGGGAGTAGGGACGAGCAGTACTTC. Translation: CASSPPGSGSRDEQYF.

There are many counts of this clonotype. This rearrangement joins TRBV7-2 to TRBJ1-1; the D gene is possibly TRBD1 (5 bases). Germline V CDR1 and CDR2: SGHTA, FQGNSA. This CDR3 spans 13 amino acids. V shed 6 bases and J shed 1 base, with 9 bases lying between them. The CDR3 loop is CASRATGNTEAFF. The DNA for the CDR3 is TGTGCCAGCAGAGCAACAGGGAACACTGAAGCTTTCTTT. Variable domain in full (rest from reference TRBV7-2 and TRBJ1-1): GAGVSQSPSNKVTEKGKDVELRCDPISGHTALYWYRQSLGQGLEFLIYFQGNSAPDKSGLPSDRFSAERTGGSVSTLTIQRTQQEDSAVYLCASRATGNTEAFFGQGTRLTVV.

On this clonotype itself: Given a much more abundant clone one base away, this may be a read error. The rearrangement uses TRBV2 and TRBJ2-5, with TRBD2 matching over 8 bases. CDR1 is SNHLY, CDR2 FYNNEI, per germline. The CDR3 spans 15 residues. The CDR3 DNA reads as TGTGCCAGCAGTGATCTCGGACTAGCTGCGGAGAGCCAGTACTTC. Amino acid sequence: CASSDLGLAAESQYF.

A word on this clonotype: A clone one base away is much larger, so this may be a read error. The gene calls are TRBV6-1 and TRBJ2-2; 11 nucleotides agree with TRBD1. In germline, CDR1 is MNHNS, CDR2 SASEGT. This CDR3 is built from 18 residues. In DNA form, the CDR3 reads TGTGCCAGCAGTGCCCCGGACAGGGGGCTTTTTTCTTCGGGGGAGCTGTGTTTT. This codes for CASSAPDRGLFSSGELCF.

The CDR3 loop reads CASGYRDRDYGYTF. The CDR3 DNA sequence: TGTGCCAGTGGATACCGGGACAGGGATTATGGCTACACCTTC. V usage is TRBV6-1 and J usage is TRBJ1-2; 9 bases line up with TRBD1. Germline V lookup: CDR1 MNHNS, CDR2 SASEGT. The V and J ends lost 9 bases and 5 bases, in that order; junction bases with no gene match: 10. This CDR3 contains 14 residues.

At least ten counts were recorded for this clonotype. This chain's CDR3 is CASSEDSLLYGYTF. In DNA form, the CDR3 reads TGTGCCAGCAGTGAAGACAGCCTTCTCTATGGCTACACCTTC. This chain uses TRBV6-1 with TRBJ1-2; D gene ambiguous. The germline gives CDR1 MNHNS, CDR2 SASEGT. The CDR3 runs to 14 residues. Trimming took 1 base from V and 4 from J, leaving 10 bases between them.

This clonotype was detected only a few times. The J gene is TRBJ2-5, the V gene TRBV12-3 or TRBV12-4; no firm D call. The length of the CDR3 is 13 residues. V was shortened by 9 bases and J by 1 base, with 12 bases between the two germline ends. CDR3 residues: CASTPETQETQYF. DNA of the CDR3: TGTGCCAGTACCCCGGAGACCCAAGAGACCCAGTACTTC.

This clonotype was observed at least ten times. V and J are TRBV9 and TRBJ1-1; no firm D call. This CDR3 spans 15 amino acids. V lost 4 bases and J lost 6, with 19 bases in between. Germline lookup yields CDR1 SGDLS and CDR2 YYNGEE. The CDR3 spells CASSRLSGRGAEAFF. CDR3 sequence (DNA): TGTGCCAGCAGCCGTTTAAGCGGGCGCGGGGCTGAAGCTTTCTTT.

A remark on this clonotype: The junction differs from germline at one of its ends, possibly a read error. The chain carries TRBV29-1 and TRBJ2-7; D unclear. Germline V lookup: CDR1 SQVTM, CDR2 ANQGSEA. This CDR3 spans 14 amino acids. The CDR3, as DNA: TGCAGCGTTGAAGGGGCGGTAGGGATATACGATCAGTACTTC. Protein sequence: CSVEGAVGIYDQYF.

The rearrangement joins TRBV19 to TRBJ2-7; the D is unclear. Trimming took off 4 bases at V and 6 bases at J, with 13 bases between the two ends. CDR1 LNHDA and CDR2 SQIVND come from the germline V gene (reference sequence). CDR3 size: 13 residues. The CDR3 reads CASSTTSGGEQYV. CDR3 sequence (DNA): TGTGCCAGTAGTACCACGTCCGGCGGCGAGCAGTACGTC.

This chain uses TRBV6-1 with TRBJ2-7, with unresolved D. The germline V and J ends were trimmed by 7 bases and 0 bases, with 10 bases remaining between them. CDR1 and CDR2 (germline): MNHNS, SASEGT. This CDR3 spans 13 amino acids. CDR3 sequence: CASTAGSSYEQYF. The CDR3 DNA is TGTGCCAGCACGGCCGGAAGCTCCTACGAGCAGTACTTC.

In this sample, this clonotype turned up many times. The CDR3 loop reads CASSLDPRVSYEQYF. CDR3 nucleotide sequence: TGTGCCAGCAGCTTAGATCCCAGGGTCTCCTACGAGCAGTACTTC. V gene TRBV11-2 combines with J gene TRBJ2-7; TRBD1 might be the D (5 bases). The germline V and J ends were trimmed by 0 bases and 0 bases, with 9 bases remaining between them. The CDR3 is 15 amino acids. CDR1 is SGHAT, CDR2 FQNNGV, per germline.

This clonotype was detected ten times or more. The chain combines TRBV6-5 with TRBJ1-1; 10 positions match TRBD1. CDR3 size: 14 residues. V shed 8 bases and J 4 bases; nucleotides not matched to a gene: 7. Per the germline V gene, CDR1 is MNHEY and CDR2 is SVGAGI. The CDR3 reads CASYLGTGVTEAFF. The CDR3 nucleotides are TGTGCCAGCTACCTCGGGACAGGGGTCACTGAAGCTTTCTTT.

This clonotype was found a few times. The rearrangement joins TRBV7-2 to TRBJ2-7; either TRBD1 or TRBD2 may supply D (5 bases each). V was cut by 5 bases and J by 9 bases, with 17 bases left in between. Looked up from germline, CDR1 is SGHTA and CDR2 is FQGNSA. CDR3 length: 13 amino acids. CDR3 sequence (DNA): TGTGCCAGCAGCCGGGACGGATCTACCGGGCAGTACTTC. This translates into CASSRDGSTGQYF.